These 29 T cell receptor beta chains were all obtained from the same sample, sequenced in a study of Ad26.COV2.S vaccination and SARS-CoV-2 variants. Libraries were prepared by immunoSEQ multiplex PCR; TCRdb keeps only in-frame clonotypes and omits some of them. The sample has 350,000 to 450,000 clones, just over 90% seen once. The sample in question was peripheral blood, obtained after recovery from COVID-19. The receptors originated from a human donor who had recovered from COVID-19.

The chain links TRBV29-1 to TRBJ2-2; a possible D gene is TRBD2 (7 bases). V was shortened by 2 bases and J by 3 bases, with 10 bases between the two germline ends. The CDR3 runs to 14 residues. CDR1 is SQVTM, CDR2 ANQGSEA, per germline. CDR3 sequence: CSVESGGHTGELFF. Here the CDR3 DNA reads TGCAGCGTTGAATCCGGGGGGCACACCGGGGAGCTGTTTTTT.

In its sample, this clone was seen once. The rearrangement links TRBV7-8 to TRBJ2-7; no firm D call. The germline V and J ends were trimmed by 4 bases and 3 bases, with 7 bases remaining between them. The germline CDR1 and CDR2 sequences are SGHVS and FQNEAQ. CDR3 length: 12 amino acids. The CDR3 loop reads CASSYLVYEQYF. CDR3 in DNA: TGTGCCAGCAGCTACCTGGTCTACGAGCAGTACTTC.

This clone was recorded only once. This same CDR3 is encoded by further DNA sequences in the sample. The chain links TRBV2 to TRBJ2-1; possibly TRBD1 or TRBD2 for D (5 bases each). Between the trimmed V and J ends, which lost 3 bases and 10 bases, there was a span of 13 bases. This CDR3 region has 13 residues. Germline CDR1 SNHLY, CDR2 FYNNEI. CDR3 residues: CASSEGPPREQFF. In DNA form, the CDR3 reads TGTGCCAGCAGTGAGGGACCCCCCCGGGAGCAGTTCTTC.

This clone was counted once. The CDR3 nucleotides read TGTGCCAGCAGTGAAGTCAACCGGGGGCGAGTGAACACTGAAGCTTTCTTT. Translated, it gives CASSEVNRGRVNTEAFF. The J gene is TRBJ1-1, the V gene TRBV6-1; TRBD1 is a possible D gene (6 bases). V shed 1 base and J shed 0 bases, with 15 bases lying between them. Per the germline V gene, CDR1 is MNHNS and CDR2 is SASEGT. This CDR3 has 17 amino acids.

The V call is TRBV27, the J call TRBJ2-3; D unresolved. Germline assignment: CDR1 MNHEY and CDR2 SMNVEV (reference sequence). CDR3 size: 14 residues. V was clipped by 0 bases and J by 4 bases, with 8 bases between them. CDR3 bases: TGTGCCAGCAGTTTATCCCCCATACCAGATACGCAGTATTTT. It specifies CASSLSPIPDTQYF.

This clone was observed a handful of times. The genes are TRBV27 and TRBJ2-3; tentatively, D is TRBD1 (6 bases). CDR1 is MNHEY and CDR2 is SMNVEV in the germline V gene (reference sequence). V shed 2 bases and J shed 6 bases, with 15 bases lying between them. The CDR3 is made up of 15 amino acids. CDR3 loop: CASSLIPSQGDTQYF. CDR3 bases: TGTGCCAGCAGTTTAATCCCCTCACAGGGTGATACGCAGTATTTT.

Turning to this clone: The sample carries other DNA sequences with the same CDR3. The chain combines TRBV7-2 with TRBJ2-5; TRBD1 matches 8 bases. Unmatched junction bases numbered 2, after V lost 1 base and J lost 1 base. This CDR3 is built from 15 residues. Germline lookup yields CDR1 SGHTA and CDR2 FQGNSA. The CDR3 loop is CASSLVDRAQETQYF. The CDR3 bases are TGTGCCAGCAGCTTAGTGGACAGGGCCCAAGAGACCCAGTACTTC. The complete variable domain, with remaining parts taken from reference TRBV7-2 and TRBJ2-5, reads GAGVSQSPSNKVTEKGKDVELRCDPISGHTALYWYRQSLGQGLEFLIYFQGNSAPDKSGLPSDRFSAERTGGSVSTLTIQRTQQEDSAVYLCASSLVDRAQETQYFGPGTRLLVL.

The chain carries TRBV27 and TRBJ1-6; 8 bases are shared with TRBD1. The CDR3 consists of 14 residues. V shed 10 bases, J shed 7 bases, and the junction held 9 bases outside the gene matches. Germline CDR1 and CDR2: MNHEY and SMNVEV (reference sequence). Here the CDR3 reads CATQGAGPNSPLHF. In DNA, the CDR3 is TGTGCCACCCAGGGGGCTGGGCCCAATTCACCCCTCCACTTT.

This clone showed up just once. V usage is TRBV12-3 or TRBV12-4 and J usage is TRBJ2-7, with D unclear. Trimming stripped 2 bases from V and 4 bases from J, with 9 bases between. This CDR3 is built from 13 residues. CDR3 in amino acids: CASSLRDLYEQYF. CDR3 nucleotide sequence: TGTGCCAGCAGTTTAAGAGACCTTTACGAGCAGTACTTC.

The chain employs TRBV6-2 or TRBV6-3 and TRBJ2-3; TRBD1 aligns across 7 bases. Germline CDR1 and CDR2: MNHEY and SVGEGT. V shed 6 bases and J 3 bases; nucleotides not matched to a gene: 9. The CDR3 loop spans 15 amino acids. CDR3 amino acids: CASSTVDRRTDTQYF. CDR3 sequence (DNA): TGTGCCAGCAGCACGGTGGACAGGCGTACAGATACGCAGTATTTT.

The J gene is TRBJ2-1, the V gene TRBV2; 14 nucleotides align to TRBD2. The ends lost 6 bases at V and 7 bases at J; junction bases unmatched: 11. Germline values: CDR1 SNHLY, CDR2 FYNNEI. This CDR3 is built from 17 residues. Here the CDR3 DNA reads TGTGCCAGCAGCGACCTCGGTAGACTAGCGGGGGGGAATGAGCAGTTCTTC. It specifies CASSDLGRLAGGNEQFF. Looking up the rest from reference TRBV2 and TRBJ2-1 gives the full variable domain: EPEVTQTPSHQVTQMGQEVILRCVPISNHLYFYWYRQILGQKVEFLVSFYNNEISEKSEIFDDQFSVERPDGSNFTLKIRSTKLEDSAMYFCASSDLGRLAGGNEQFFGPGTRLTVL.

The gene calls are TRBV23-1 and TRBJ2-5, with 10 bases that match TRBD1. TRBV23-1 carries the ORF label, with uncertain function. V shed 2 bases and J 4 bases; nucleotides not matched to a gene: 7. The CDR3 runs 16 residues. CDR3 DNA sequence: TGCGCCAGCAGTCAACTTGACAGGGGGCTTGGAGAGACCCAGTACTTC. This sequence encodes CASSQLDRGLGETQYF.

CDR3 nucleotides: TGCGCCAGCAGCGATACTAGCGGGGGGAACCCTAGCACAGATACGCAGTATTTT. Its protein is CASSDTSGGNPSTDTQYF. This chain joins TRBV4-1 and TRBJ2-3; TRBD2 matches at 12 bases. Germline V gene lookup returns CDR1 MGHRA and CDR2 YSYEKL. This CDR3 is built from 18 residues. The junction had 9 bases not matched to a gene; V was cut back by 5 bases and J by 0 bases.

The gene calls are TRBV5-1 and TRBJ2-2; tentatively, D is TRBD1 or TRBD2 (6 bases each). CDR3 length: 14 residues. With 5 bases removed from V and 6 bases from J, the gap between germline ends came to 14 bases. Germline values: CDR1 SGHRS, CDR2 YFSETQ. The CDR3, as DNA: TGCGCCAGCAGTGGATCGGGGGCGGCCGGGGAGCTGTTTTTT. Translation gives CASSGSGAAGELFF.

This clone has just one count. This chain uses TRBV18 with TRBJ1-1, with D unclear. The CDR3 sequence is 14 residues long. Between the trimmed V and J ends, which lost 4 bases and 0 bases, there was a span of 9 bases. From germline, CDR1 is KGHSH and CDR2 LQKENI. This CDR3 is CASSLTAMNTEAFF. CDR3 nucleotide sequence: TGTGCCAGCTCACTTACAGCGATGAACACTGAAGCTTTCTTT.

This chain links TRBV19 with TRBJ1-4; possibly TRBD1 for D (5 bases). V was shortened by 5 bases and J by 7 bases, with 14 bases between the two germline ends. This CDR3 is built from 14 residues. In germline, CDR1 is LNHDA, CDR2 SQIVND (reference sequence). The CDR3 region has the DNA TGTGCCAGTAGTCCAGGGAGAGGTTTTGAAAAACTGTTTTTT. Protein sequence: CASSPGRGFEKLFF.

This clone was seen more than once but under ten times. The CDR3 DNA follows: TGTGCCAGCAATAGCGGAGACTTCAGGACCGGGGAGCTGTTTTTT. Translating it yields CASNSGDFRTGELFF. The chain has TRBV6-5 and TRBJ2-2, with a possible D match to TRBD2 (6 bases). Trimming left V 7 bases short and J 5 bases short, with 17 bases between. This CDR3 is built from 15 residues. Germline values: CDR1 MNHEY, CDR2 SVGAGI.

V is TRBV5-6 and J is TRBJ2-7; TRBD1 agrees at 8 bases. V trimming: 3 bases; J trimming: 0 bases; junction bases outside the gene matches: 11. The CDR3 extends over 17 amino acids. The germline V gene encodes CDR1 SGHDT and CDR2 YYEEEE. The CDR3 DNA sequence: TGTGCCAGCAGCTGGATAGTTGAAGGGACAGGCTCCTACGAGCAGTACTTC. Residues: CASSWIVEGTGSYEQYF.

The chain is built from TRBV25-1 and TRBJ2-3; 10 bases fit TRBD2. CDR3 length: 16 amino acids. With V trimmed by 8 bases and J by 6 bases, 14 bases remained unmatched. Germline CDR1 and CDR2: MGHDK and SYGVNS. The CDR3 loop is CASGRAGGRSRDTQYF. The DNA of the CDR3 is TGTGCCAGCGGACGAGCGGGGGGGCGATCAAGGGATACGCAGTATTTT.

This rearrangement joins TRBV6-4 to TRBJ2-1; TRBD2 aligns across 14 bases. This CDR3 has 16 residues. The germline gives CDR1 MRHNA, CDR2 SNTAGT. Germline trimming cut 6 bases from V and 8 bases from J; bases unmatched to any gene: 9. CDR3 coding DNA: TGTGCCAGCAGCCCGACTAGCGGGGGGGGCAGCGATGAGCAGTTCTTC. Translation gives CASSPTSGGGSDEQFF.

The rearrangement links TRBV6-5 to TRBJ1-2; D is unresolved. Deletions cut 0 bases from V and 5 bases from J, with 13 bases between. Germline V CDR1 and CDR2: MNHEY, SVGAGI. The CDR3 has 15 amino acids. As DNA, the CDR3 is TGTGCCAGCAGTTACTCAGGAGGCGGACCTTATGGCTACACCTTC. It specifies CASSYSGGGPYGYTF.

CDR3 in amino acids: CASRTGQNYNSPLHF. The CDR3 region has the DNA TGTGCCAGCAGGACCGGACAGAACTATAATTCACCCCTCCACTTT. J is TRBJ1-6 and V is TRBV2; TRBD1 is a possible D gene (6 bases). V lost 6 bases, J lost 3 bases, and 12 bases lay in between. CDR3 length: 15 amino acids. Germline values: CDR1 SNHLY, CDR2 FYNNEI.

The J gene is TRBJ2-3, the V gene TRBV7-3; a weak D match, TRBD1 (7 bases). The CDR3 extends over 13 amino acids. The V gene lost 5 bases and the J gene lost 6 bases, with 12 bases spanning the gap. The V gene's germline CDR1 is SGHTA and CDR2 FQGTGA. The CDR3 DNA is TGTGCCAGCAGCCCCCAGGGGGGTGATACGCAGTATTTT. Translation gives CASSPQGGDTQYF. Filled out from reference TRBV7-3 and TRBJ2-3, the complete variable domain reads GAGVSQTPSNKVTEKGKYVELRCDPISGHTALYWYRQSLGQGPEFLIYFQGTGAADDSGLPNDRFFAVRPEGSVSTLKIQRTERGDSAVYLCASSPQGGDTQYFGPGTRLTVL.

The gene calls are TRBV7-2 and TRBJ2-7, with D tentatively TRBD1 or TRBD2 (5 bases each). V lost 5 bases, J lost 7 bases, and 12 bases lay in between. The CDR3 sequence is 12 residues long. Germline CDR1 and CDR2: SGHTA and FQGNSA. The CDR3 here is CASSAPGREQYF. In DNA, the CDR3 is TGTGCCAGCAGCGCTCCAGGGAGAGAGCAGTACTTC.

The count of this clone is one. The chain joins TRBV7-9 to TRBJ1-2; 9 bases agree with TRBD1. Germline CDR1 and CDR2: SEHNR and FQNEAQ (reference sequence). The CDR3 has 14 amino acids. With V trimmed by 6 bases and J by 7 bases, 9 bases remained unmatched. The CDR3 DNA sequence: TGTGCCAGCAGTGCGGACAGGGGACTTTCTGGCTACACCTTC. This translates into CASSADRGLSGYTF.

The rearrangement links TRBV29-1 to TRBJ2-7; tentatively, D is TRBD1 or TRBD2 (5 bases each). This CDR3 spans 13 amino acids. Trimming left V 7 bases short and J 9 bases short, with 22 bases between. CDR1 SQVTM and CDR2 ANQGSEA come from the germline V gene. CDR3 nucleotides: TGCAGCGGGAGGCGTGGGGACCGTGGTGTGCAGTACTTC. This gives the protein CSGRRGDRGVQYF.

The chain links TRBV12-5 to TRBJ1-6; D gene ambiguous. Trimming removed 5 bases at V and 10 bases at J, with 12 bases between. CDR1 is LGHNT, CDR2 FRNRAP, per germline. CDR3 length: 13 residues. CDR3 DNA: TGTGCTAGTGGTCCCTCCTGGCGGTCACCCCTCCACTTT. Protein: CASGPSWRSPLHF.

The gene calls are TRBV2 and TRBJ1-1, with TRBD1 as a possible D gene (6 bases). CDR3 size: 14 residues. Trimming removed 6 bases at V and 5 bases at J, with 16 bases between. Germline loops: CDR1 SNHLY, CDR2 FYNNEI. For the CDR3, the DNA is TGTGCCAGCAGCGGGCGTGGGGGGCGAACTGAAGCTTTCTTT. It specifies CASSGRGGRTEAFF.

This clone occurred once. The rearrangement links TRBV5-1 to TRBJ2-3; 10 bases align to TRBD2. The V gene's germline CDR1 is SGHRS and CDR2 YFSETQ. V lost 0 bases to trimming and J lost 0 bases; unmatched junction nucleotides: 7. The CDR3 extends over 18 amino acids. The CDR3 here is CASSLAPSGGASTDTQYF. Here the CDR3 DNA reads TGCGCCAGCAGCTTGGCGCCTAGCGGGGGAGCTAGCACAGATACGCAGTATTTT.